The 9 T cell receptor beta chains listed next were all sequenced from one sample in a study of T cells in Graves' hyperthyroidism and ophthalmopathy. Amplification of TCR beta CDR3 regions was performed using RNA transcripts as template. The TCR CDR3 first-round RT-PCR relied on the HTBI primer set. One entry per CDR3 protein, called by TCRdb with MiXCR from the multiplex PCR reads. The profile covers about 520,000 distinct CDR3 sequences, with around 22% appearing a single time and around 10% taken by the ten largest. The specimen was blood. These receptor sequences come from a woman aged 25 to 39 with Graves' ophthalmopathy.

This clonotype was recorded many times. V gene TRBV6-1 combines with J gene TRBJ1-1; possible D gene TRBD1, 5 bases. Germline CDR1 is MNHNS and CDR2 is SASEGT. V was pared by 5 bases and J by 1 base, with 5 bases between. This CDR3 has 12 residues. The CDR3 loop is CASSQGNTEAFF. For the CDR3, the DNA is TGTGCCAGCAGTCAGGGGAACACTGAAGCTTTCTTT.

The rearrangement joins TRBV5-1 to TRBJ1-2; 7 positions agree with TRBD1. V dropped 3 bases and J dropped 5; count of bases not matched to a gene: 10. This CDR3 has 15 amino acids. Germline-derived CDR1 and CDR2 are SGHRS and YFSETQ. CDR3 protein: CASSSTGAVGYGYTF. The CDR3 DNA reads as TGCGCCAGCAGCTCAACAGGGGCCGTTGGGTATGGCTACACCTTC.

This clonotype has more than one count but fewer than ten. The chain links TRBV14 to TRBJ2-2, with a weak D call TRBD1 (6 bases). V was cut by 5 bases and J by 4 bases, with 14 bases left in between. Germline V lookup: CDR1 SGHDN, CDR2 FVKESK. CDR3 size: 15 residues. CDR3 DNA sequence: TGTGCCAGCAGCGTCAACGCAGGGGTCACCGGGGAGCTGTTTTTT. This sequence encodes CASSVNAGVTGELFF. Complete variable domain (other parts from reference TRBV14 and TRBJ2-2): EAGVTQFPSHSVIEKGQTVTLRCDPISGHDNLYWYRRVMGKEIKFLLHFVKESKQDESGMPNNRFLAERTGGTYSTLKVQPAELEDSGVYFCASSVNAGVTGELFFGEGSRLTVL.

CDR3 protein: CASRLMGSGNTIYF. The CDR3, as DNA: TGTGCCAGCAGGCTAATGGGCTCTGGAAACACCATATATTTT. The genes are TRBV28 and TRBJ1-3; D call uncertain. Germline V gives CDR1 MDHEN, CDR2 SYDVKM. The length of the CDR3 is 14 residues. V was clipped by 6 bases and J by 0 bases, with 9 bases between them.

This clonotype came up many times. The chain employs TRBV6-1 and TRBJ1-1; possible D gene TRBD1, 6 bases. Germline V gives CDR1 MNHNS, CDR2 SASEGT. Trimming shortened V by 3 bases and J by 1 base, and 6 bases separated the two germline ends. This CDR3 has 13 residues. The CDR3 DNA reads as TGTGCCAGCAGTGACAGGGGGAACACTGAAGCTTTCTTT. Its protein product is CASSDRGNTEAFF.

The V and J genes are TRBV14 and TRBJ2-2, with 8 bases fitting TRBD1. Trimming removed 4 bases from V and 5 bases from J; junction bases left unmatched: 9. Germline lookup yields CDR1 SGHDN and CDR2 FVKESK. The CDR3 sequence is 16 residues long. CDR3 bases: TGTGCCAGCAGCCGAAGGGGCAGGGGGCTTACCGGGGAGCTGTTTTTT. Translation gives CASSRRGRGLTGELFF.

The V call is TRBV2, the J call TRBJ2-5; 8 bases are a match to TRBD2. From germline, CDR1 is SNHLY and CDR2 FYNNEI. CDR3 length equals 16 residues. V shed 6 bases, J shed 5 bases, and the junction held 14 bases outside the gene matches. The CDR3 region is CASSVLTGGPGETQYF. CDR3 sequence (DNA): TGTGCCAGCAGCGTCCTGACGGGAGGGCCAGGGGAGACCCAGTACTTC.

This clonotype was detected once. CDR3 amino acids: CASSYGARGSYEQYF. The CDR3 DNA reads as TGTGCCAGCAGTTACGGGGCGAGGGGGTCCTACGAGCAGTACTTC. V is TRBV6-5 and J is TRBJ2-7, with D possibly being TRBD1 (6 bases). The germline V gene has CDR1 MNHEY and CDR2 SVGAGI. The length of the CDR3 is 15 residues. Trimming shortened V by 2 bases and J by 1 base, and 12 bases separated the two germline ends.

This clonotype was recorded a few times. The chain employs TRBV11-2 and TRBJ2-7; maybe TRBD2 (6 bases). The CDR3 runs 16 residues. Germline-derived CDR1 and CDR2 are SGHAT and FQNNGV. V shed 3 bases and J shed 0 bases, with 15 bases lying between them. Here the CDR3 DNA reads TGTGCCAGCAGCTTGACTAGTTCCGGCAGCTCCTACGAGCAGTACTTC. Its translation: CASSLTSSGSSYEQYF.